This TCR beta chain was identified during a study of T-cell memory formation after mild COVID-19. Overall study: The two donors had largely donor-specific TCR clusters. Whole-study findings and limits: Clones contracting across day 15 to 85 had a balanced CD4/CD8 profile; later expanding clones leaned CD4+. Contracting CD8+ clones were enriched in EMRA, CD4+ mainly in CM and EM.

This clonotype occurred a few times. What it recognizes is unknown. V was cut by 3 bases and J by 5 bases, with 14 bases left in between. This CDR3 comprises 15 residues. Germline V lookup: CDR1 SGHTA, CDR2 FQGNSA. TCRdb re-derived calls from the 5' RACE reads in MiXCR, one entry per CDR3 protein. The data hold 280,000 or so distinct CDR3 sequences, with under 20% observed a single time. What was sequenced was PBMCs or a T cell subset sorted from them (not recorded which). The rearrangement links TRBV7-2 to TRBJ2-1; D possibly corresponds to TRBD2 (6 bases). The TCR sequence derives from a man in his late teens or twenties who had mild COVID-19 (a few samples of this study predate the infection). Cell type and time point are not known. The CDR3, as DNA: TGTGCCAGCAGCTTCTCCCTCCGGGGGAACAATGAGCAGTTCTTC. The encoded protein is CASSFSLRGNNEQFF.